This TCR beta chain was sequenced in a study of CD8 T cells in Susac syndrome. V dropped 0 bases and J dropped 3 bases, with 9 bases sitting between them. In germline, CDR1 is SGHRS, CDR2 YFSETQ. The CDR3 covers 14 residues. Study-wide results and caveats: The relatively small number of individuals in the TCR sequencing and HLA analysis was acknowledged by the study.

Random hexamers served to reverse transcribe roughly 0.45 to 1 ug RNA. TCR beta CDR3 was amplified by immunoSEQ multiplex PCR. This amplification extended across 54 Vbeta and 13 Jbeta segments. TCRdb passed the immunoSEQ multiplex PCR reads through MiXCR, listing each CDR3 protein once. The sample shows hundreds of thousands of distinct CDR3 sequences, around 93% of them seen only once. TCR beta sequencing covered blood CD8+ and CD4+ T cells. Isolation of CD8+ and CD4+ T cells was performed negatively, whereas enrichment of TEMRA cells was done by FACS. Points on this clonotype: The antigen is undetermined.

The rearrangement joins TRBV5-1 to TRBJ2-5; D unclear. Sequenced input: CD4+ T cells from PBMCs. The origin of this receptor is a human donor with multiple sclerosis. The CDR3 loop is CASSLEQTKETQYF. The CDR3 DNA sequence: TGCGCCAGCAGCTTGGAACAGACGAAAGAGACCCAGTACTTC.